This TCR beta chain is from a study of blood T cell repertoires in COVID-19. Study as a whole: Samples came from the United States, Italy and Spain, spanning acute and convalescent COVID-19. T cells, B-cell-depleted T cells, or PBMCs supplied cDNA or gDNA.

The length of the CDR3 is 13 residues. Trimming pared 1 base from V and 3 bases from J, leaving 4 bases between. CDR1 and CDR2 from the germline V gene are MNHNY and SVGAGI (reference sequence). Authors' processing steps: Estimation of nucleated cell counts relied on the amplification of reference gene primers. Libraries were prepared by immunoSEQ multiplex PCR; TCRdb keeps only in-frame clonotypes and omits some of them. The D gene and trimming were derived from the DNA, and the V and J assignments and clone size from that table. The table has 150,000 to 200,000 clones, approximately 95% seen once; the top ten hold 3.5% to 5%.

The sequenced sample consisted of peripheral blood. This chain connects TRBV6-6 to TRBJ1-5; D call uncertain. The TCR was taken from a woman aged 45-59 years with acute or convalescent COVID-19. This CDR3 is CASSYFHNQPQHF. Here the CDR3 DNA reads TGTGCCAGCAGTTACTTCCACAATCAGCCCCAGCATTTT.